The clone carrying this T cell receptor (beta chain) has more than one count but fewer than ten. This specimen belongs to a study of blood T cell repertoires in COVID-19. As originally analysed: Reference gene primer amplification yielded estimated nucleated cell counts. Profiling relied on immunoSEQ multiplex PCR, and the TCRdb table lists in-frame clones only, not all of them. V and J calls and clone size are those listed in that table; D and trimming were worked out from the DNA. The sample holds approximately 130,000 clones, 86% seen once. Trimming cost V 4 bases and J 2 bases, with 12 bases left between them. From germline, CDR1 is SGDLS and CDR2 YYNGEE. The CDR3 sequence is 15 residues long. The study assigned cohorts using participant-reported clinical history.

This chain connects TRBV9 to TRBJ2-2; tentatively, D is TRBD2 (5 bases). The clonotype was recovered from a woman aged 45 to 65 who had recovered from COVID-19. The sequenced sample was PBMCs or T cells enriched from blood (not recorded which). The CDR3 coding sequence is TGTGCCAGCAGCACTAGTCAGGCAAACACCGGGGAGCTGTTTTTT. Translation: CASSTSQANTGELFF. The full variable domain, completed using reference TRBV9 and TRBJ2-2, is DSGVTQTPKHLITATGQRVTLRCSPRSGDLSVYWYQQSLDQGLQFLIQYYNGEERAKGNILERFSAQQFPDLHSELNLSSLELGDSALYFCASSTSQANTGELFFGEGSRLTVL.